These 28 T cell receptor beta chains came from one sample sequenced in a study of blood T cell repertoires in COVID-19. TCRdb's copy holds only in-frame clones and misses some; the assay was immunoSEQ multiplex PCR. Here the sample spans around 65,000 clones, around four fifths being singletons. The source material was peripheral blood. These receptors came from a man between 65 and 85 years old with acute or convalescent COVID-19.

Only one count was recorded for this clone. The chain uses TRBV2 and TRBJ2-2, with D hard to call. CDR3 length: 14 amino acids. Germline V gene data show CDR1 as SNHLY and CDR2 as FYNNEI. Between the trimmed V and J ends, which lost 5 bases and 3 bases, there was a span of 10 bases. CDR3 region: CASSIRRDTGELFF. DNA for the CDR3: TGTGCCAGCAGTATCCGACGGGACACCGGGGAGCTGTTTTTT.

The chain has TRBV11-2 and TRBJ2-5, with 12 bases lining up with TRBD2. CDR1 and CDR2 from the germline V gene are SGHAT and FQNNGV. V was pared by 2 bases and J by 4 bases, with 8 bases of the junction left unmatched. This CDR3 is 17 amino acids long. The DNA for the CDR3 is TGTGCCAGCAGCTTATGGGCTAGCGGGGGGGCCGGAGAGACCCAGTACTTC. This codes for CASSLWASGGAGETQYF.

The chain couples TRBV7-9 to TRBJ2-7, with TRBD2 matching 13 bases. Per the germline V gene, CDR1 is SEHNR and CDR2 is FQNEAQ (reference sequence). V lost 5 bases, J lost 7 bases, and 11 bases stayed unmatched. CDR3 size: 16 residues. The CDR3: CASSKGTSGAPGEQYF. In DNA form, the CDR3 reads TGTGCCAGCAGCAAAGGGACTAGCGGGGCCCCGGGGGAGCAGTACTTC.

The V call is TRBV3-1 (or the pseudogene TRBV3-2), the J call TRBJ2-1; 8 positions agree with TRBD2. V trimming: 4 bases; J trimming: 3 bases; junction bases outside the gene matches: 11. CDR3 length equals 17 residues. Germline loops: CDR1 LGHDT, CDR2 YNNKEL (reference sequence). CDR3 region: CASSPHRAGGFYNEQFF. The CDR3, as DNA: TGTGCCAGCAGCCCCCATCGGGCGGGGGGCTTCTACAATGAGCAGTTCTTC.

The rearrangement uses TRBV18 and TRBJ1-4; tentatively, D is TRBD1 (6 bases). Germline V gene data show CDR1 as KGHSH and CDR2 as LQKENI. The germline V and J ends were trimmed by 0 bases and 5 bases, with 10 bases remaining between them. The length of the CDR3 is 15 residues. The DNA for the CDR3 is TGTGCCAGCTCACCACCGGGAAGGGGGAATGAAAAACTGTTTTTT. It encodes CASSPPGRGNEKLFF.

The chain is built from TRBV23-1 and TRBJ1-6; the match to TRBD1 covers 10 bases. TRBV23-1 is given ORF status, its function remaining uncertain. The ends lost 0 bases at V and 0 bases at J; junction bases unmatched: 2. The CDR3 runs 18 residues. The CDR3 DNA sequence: TGCGCCAGCAGTCAATCGGGACAGGGGAGCTCCTATAATTCACCCCTCCACTTT. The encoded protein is CASSQSGQGSSYNSPLHF.

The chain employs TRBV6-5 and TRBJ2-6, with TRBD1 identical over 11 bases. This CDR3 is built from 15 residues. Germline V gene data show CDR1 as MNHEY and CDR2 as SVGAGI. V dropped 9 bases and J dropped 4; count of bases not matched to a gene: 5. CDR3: CARGQGAEGANVLTF. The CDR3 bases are TGTGCCAGAGGACAGGGGGCGGAAGGGGCCAACGTCCTGACTTTC.

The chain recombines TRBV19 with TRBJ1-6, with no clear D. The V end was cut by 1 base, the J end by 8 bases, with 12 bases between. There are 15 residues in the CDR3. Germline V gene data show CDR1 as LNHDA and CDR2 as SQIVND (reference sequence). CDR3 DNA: TGTGCCAGTAGTATAGTCGGCGGGCTCGATTCACCCCTCCACTTT. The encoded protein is CASSIVGGLDSPLHF.

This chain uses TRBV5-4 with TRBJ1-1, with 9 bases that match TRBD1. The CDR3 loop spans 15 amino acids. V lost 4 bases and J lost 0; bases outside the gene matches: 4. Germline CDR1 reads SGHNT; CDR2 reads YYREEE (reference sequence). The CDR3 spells CASSPRTGVNTEAFF. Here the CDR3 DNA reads TGTGCCAGCAGCCCAAGGACAGGGGTGAACACTGAAGCTTTCTTT.

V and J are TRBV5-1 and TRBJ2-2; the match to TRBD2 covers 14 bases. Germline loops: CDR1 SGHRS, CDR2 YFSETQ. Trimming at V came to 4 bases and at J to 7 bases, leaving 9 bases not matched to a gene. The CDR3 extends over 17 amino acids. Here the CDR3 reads CASSPGLAGAGSGELFF. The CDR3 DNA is TGCGCCAGCAGCCCGGGACTAGCGGGGGCCGGGAGCGGGGAGCTGTTTTTT. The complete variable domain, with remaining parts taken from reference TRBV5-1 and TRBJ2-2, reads KAGVTQTPRYLIKTRGQQVTLSCSPISGHRSVSWYQQTPGQGLQFLFEYFSETQRNKGNFPGRFSGRQFSNSRSEMNVSTLELGDSALYLCASSPGLAGAGSGELFFGEGSRLTVL.

The CDR3 protein is CASSEPFYASTDTQYF. The CDR3 DNA follows: TGTGCCAGCAGTGAACCTTTCTATGCTAGCACAGATACGCAGTATTTT. V usage is TRBV2 and J usage is TRBJ2-3; no reliable D call. CDR3 length: 16 amino acids. CDR1 and CDR2 from the germline V gene are SNHLY and FYNNEI. The V gene lost 2 bases and the J gene lost 0 bases, with 12 bases spanning the gap.

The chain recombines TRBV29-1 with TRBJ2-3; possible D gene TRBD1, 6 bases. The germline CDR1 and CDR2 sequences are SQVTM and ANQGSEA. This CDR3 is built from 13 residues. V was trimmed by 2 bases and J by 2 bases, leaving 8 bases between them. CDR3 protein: CSVESGATDTQYF. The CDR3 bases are TGCAGCGTTGAATCAGGGGCCACAGATACGCAGTATTTT.

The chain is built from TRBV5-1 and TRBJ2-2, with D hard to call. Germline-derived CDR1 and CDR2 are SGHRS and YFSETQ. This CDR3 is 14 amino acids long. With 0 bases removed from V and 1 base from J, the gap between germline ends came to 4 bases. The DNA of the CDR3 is TGCGCCAGCAGCTTGGTAATGAACACCGGGGAGCTGTTTTTT. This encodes CASSLVMNTGELFF.

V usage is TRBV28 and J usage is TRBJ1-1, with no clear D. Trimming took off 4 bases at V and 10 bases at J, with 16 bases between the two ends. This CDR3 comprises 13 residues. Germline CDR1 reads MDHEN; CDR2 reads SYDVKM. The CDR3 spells CASSSEGHGVAFF. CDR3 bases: TGTGCCAGCAGTTCAGAGGGTCACGGAGTAGCTTTCTTT.

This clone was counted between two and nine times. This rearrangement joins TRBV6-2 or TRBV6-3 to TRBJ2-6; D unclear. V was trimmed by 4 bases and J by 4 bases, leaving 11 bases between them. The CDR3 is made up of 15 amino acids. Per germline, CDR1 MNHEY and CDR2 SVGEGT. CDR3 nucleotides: TGTGCCAGCAGTTCACCGCAGGCGGGGGCCAACGTCCTGACTTTC. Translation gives CASSSPQAGANVLTF.

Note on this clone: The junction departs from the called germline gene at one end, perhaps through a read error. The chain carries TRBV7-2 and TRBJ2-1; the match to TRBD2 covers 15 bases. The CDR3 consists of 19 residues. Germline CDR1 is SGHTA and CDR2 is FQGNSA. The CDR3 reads CASSLAGTSGGTRKDEQFF. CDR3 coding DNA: TGTGCCAGCAGCCTAGCCGGGACTAGCGGGGGGACCCGAAAGGATGAGCAGTTCTTC.

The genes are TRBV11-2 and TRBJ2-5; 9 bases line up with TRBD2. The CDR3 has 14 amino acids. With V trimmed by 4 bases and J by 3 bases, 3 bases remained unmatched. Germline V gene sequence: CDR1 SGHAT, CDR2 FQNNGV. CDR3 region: CASSSTSGKETQYF. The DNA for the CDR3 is TGTGCCAGCAGCTCGACTAGCGGAAAAGAGACCCAGTACTTC.

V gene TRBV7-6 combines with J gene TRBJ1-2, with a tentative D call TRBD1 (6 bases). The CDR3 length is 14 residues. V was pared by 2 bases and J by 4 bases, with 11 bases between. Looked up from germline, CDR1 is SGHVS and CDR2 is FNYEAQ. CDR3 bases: TGTGCCAGCAGCTTAAGACAGGTGGGCTATGGCTACACCTTC. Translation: CASSLRQVGYGYTF.

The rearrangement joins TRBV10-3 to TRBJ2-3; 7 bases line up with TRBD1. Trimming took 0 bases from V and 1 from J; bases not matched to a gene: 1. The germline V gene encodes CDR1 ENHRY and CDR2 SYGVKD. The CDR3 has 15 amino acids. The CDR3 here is CAISESGGRTDTQYF. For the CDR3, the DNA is TGTGCCATCAGTGAGTCAGGGGGCCGCACAGATACGCAGTATTTT.

CDR3 loop: CASSLGLAGTYNEQFF. CDR3 nucleotide sequence: TGTGCCAGCAGCTTAGGACTAGCGGGGACCTACAATGAGCAGTTCTTC. The chain links TRBV7-2 to TRBJ2-1; 11 nucleotides align to TRBD2. Per the germline V gene, CDR1 is SGHTA and CDR2 is FQGNSA. This CDR3 is 16 amino acids long. V lost 1 base to trimming and J lost 2 bases; unmatched junction nucleotides: 1.

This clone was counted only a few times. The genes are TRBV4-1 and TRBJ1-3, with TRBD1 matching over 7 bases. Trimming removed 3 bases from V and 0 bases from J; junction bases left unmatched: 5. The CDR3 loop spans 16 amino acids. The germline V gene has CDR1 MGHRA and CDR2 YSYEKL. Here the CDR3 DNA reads TGCGCCAGCAGCCAGACCCGGGACAGCTCTGGAAACACCATATATTTT. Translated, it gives CASSQTRDSSGNTIYF.

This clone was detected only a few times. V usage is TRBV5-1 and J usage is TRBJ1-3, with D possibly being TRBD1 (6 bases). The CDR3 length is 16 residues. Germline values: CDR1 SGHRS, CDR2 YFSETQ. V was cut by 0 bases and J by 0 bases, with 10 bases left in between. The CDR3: CASSLDPTGSGNTIYF. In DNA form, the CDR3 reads TGCGCCAGCAGCTTGGACCCGACAGGCTCTGGAAACACCATATATTTT.

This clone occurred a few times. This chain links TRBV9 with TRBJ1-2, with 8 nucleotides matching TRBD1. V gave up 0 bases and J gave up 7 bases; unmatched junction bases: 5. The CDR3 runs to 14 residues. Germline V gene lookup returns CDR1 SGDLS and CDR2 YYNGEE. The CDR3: CASSVGDRGPGYTF. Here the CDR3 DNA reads TGTGCCAGCAGCGTAGGAGACAGGGGTCCTGGCTACACCTTC. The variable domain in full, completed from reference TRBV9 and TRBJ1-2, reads DSGVTQTPKHLITATGQRVTLRCSPRSGDLSVYWYQQSLDQGLQFLIQYYNGEERAKGNILERFSAQQFPDLHSELNLSSLELGDSALYFCASSVGDRGPGYTFGSGTRLTVV.

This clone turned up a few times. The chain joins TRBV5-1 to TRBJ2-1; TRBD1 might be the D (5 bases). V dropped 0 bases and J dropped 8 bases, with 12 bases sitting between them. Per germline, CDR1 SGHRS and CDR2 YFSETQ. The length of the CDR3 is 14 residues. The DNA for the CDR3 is TGCGCCAGCAGCTTGGCGCAGGTAGGGGATGAGCAGTTCTTC. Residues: CASSLAQVGDEQFF.

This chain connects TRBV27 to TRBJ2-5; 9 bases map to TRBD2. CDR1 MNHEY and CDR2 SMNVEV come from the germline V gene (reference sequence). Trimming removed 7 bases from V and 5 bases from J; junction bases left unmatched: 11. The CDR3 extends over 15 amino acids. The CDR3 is CASMAGRGGLETQYF. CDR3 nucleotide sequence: TGTGCCAGCATGGCGGGGCGGGGGGGCCTGGAGACCCAGTACTTC.

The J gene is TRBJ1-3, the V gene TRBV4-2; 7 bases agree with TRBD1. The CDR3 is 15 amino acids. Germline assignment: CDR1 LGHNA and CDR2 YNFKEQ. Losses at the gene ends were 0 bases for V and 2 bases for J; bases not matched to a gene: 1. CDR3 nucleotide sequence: TGTGCCAGCAGCCAAGAACAGGGGACTGGAAACACCATATATTTT. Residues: CASSQEQGTGNTIYF.

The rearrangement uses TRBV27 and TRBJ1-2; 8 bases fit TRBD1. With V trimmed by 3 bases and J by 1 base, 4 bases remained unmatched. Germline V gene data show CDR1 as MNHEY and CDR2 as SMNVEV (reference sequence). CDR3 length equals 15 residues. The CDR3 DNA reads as TGTGCCAGCAGTTTGGCCAGGGGGCTTAACTATGGCTACACCTTC. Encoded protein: CASSLARGLNYGYTF.

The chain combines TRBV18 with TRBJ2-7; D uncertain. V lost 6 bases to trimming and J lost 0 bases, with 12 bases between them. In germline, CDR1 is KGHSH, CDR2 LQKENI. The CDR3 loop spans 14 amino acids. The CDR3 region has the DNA TGTGCCAGCTCTTTCAACACCGACTCCTACGAGCAGTACTTC. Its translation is CASSFNTDSYEQYF.